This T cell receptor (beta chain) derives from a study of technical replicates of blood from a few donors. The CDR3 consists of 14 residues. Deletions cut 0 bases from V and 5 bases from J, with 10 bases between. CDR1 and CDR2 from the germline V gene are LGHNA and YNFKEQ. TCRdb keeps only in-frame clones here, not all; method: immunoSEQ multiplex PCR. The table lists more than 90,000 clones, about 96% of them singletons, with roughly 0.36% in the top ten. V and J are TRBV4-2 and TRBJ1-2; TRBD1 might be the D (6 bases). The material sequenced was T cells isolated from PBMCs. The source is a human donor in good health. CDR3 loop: CASSQDNREYGYTF. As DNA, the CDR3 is TGTGCCAGCAGCCAAGATAACAGGGAATATGGCTACACCTTC.